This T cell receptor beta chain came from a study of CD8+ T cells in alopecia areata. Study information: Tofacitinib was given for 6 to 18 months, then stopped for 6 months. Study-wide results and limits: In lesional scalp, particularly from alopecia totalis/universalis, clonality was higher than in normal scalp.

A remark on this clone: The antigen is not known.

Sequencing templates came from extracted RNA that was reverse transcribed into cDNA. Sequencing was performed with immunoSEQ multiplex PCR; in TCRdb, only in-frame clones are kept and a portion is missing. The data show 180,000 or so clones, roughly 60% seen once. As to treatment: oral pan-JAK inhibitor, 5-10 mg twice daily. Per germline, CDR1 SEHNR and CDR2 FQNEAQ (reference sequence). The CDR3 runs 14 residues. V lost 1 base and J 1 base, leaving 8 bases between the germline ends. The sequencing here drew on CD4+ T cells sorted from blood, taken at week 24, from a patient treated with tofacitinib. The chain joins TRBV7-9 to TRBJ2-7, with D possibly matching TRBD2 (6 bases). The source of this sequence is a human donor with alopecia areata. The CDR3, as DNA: TGTGCCAGCAGCTTAGGCCTAGCGTCCTACGAGCAGTACTTC. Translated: CASSLGLASYEQYF.